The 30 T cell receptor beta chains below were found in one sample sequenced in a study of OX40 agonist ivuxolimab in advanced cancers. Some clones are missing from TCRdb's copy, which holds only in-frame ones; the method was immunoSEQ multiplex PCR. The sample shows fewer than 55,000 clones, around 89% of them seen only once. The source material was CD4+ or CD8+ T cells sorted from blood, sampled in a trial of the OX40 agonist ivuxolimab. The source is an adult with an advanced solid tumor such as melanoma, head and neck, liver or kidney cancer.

The CDR3 sequence is CASSLAGTGGAGYTF. CDR3 in DNA: TGCGCCAGCAGCTTGGCCGGGACAGGGGGAGCTGGCTACACCTTC. V and J are TRBV5-1 and TRBJ1-2, with TRBD1 identical over 11 bases. CDR1 and CDR2 (germline): SGHRS, YFSETQ. The V gene end was trimmed by 0 bases and the J gene end by 7 bases; junction bases not matched to a gene: 5. The CDR3 runs 15 residues.

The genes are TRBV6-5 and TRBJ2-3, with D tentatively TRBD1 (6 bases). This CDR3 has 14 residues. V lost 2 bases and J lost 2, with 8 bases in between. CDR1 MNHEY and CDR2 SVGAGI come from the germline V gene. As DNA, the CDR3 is TGTGCCAGCAGTTACGGGGGCACCACAGATACGCAGTATTTT. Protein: CASSYGGTTDTQYF.

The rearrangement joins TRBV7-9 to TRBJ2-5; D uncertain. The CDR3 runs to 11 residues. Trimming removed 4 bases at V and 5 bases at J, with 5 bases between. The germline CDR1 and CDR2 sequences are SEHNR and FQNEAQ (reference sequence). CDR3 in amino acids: CASSSAETQYF. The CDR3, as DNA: TGTGCCAGCAGCTCCGCGGAGACCCAGTACTTC. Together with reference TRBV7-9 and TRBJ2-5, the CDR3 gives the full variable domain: DTGVSQNPRHKITKRGQNVTFRCDPISEHNRLYWYRQTLGQGPEFLTYFQNEAQLEKSRLLSDRFSAERPKGSFSTLEIQRTEQGDSAMYLCASSSAETQYFGPGTRLLVL.

The CDR3 here is CASSMTANTEAFF. The CDR3 DNA reads TGTGCCAGCAGCATGACAGCGAACACTGAAGCTTTCTTT. This chain uses TRBV7-9 with TRBJ1-1, with D possibly matching TRBD1 (5 bases). CDR1 is SEHNR and CDR2 is FQNEAQ in the germline V gene (reference sequence). The CDR3 runs 13 residues. The V end lost 5 bases, the J end lost 1 base, and 8 bases lay between the germline ends.

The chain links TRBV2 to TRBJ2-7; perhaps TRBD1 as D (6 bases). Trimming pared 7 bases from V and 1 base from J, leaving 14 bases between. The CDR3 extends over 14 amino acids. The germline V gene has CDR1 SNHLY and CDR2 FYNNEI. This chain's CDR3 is CASKQGWGSYEQYF. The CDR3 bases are TGTGCCAGCAAGCAGGGGTGGGGTTCCTACGAGCAGTACTTC. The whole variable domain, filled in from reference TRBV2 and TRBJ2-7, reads EPEVTQTPSHQVTQMGQEVILRCVPISNHLYFYWYRQILGQKVEFLVSFYNNEISEKSEIFDDQFSVERPDGSNFTLKIRSTKLEDSAMYFCASKQGWGSYEQYFGPGTRLTVT.

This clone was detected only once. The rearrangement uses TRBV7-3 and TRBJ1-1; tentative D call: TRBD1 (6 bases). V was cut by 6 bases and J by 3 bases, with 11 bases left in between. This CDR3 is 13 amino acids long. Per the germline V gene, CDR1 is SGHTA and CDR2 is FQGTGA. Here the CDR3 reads CASRRQEDTEAFF. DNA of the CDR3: TGTGCCAGCAGACGACAGGAGGACACTGAAGCTTTCTTT.

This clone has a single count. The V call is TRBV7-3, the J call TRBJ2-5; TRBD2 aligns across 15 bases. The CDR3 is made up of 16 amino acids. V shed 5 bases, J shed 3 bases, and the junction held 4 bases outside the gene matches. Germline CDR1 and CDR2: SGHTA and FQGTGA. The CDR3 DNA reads TGTGCCAGCAGCCCCGGGACTAGCGGGGGGAAAGAGACCCAGTACTTC. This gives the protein CASSPGTSGGKETQYF.

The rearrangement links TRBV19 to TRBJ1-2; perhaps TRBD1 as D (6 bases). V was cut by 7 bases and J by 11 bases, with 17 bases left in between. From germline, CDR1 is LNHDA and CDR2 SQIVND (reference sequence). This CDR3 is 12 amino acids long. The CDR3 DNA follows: TGTGCCAGTACCTCCTCGGACAGAATGTACACCTTC. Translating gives CASTSSDRMYTF.

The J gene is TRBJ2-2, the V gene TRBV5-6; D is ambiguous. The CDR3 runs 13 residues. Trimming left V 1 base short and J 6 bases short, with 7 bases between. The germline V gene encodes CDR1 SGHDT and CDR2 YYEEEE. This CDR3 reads CASSLLLAGELFF. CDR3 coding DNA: TGTGCCAGCAGCTTGTTGCTAGCCGGGGAGCTGTTTTTT.

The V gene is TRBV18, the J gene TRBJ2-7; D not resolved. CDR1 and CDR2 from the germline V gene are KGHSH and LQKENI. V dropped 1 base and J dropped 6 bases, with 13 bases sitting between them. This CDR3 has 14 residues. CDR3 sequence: CASSPQVGPREQYF. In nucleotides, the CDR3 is TGTGCCAGCTCACCACAAGTAGGGCCTCGCGAGCAGTACTTC. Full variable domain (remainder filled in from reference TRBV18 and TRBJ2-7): NAGVMQNPRHLVRRRGQEARLRCSPMKGHSHVYWYRQLPEEGLKFMVYLQKENIIDESGMPKERFSAEFPKEGPSILRIQQVVRGDSAAYFCASSPQVGPREQYFGPGTRLTVT.

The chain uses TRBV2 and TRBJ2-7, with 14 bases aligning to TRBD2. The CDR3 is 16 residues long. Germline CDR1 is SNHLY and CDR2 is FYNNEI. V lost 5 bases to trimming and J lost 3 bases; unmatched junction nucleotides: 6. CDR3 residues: CASSHPGLAGDYEQYF. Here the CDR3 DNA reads TGTGCCAGCAGTCATCCGGGACTAGCGGGAGACTACGAGCAGTACTTC.

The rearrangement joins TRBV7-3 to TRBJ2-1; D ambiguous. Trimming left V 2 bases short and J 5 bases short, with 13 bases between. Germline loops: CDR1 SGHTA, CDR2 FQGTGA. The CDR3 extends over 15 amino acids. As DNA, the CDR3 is TGTGCCAGCAGCTTACAGGTTGTTACGGACAATGAGCAGTTCTTC. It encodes CASSLQVVTDNEQFF.

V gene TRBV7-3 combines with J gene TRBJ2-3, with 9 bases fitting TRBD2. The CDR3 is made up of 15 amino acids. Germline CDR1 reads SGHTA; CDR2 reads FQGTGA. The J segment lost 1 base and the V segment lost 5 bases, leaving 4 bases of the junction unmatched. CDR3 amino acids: CASSAVAGGTDTQYF. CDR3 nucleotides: TGTGCCAGCAGCGCTGTAGCGGGGGGCACAGATACGCAGTATTTT. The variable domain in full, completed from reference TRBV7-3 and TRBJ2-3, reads GAGVSQTPSNKVTEKGKYVELRCDPISGHTALYWYRQSLGQGPEFLIYFQGTGAADDSGLPNDRFFAVRPEGSVSTLKIQRTERGDSAVYLCASSAVAGGTDTQYFGPGTRLTVL.

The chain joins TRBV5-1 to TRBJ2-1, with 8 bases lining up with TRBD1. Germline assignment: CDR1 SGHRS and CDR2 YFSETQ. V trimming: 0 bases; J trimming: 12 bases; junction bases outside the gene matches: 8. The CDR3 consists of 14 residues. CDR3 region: CASSLGTGLGGQFF. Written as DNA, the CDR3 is TGCGCCAGCAGCTTGGGGACAGGGCTAGGTGGGCAGTTCTTC.

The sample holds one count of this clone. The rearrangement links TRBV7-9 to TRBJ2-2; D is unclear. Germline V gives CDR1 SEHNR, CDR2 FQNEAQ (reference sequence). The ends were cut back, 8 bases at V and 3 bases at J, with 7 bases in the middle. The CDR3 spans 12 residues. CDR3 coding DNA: TGTGCCAGCGGACCTCACACCGGGGAGCTGTTTTTT. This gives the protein CASGPHTGELFF.

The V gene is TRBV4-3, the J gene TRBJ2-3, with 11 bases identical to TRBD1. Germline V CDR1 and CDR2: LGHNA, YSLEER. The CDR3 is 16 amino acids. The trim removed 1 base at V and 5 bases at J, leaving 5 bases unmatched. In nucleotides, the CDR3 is TGCGCCAGCAGCCAAGGGGACAGGGGGTCTGAAGATACGCAGTATTTT. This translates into CASSQGDRGSEDTQYF.

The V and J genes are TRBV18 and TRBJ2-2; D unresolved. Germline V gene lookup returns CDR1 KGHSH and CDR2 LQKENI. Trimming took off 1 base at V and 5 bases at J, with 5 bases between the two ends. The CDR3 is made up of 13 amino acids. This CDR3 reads CASSPQGTGELFF. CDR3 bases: TGTGCCAGCTCACCACAGGGTACCGGGGAGCTGTTTTTT.

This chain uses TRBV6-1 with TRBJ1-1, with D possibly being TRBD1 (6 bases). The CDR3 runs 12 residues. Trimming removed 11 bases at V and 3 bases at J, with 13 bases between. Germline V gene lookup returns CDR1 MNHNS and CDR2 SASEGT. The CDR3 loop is CAARGADTEAFF. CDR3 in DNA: TGTGCCGCCCGGGGGGCAGACACTGAAGCTTTCTTT.

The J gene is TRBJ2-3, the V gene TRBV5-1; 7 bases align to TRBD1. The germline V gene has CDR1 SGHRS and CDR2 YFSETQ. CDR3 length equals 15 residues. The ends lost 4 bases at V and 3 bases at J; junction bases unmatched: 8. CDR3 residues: CASSPTGVNTDTQYF. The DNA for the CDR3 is TGCGCCAGCAGCCCAACAGGGGTCAATACAGATACGCAGTATTTT.

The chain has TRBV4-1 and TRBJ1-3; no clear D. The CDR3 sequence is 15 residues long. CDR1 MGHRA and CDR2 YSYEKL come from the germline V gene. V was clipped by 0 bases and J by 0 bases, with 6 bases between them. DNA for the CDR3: TGCGCCAGCAGCCAAGATTACGGCTCTGGAAACACCATATATTTT. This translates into CASSQDYGSGNTIYF.

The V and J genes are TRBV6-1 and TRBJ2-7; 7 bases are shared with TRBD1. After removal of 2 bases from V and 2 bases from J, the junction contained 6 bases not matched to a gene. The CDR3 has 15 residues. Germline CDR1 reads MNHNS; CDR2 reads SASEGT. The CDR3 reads CASSEFKGAAYEQYF. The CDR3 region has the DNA TGTGCCAGCAGTGAATTCAAGGGGGCGGCCTACGAGCAGTACTTC.

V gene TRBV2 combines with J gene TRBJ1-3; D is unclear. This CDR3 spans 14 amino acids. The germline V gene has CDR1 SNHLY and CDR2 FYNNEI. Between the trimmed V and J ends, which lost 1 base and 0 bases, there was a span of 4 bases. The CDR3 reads CASSEGNSGNTIYF. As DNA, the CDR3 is TGTGCCAGCAGTGAAGGGAACTCTGGAAACACCATATATTTT.

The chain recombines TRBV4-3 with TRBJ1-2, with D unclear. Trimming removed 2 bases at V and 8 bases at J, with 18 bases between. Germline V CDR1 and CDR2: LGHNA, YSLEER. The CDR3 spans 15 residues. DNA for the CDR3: TGCGCCAGCAGCCAACATACTACAGCCGAGACGGGCTACACCTTC. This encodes CASSQHTTAETGYTF.

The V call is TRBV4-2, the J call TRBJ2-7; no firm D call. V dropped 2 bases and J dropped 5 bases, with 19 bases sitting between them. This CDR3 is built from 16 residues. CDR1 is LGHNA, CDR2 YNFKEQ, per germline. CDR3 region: CASSQPLVVETHEQYF. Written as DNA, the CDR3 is TGTGCCAGCAGCCAACCTTTGGTAGTCGAAACCCACGAGCAGTACTTC.

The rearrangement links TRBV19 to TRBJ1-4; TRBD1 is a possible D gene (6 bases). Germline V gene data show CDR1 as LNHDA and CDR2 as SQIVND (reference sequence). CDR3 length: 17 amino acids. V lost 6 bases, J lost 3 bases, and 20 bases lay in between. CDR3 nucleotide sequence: TGTGCCAGTAGCCCGGAGGGCAGGGGTGAACCTAATGAAAAACTGTTTTTT. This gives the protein CASSPEGRGEPNEKLFF.

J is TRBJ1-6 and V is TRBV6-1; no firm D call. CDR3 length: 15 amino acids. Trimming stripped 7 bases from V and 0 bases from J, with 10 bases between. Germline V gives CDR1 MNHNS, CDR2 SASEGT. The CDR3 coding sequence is TGTGCCAGCACCAGAGGAAGCTCCTATAATTCACCCCTCCACTTT. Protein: CASTRGSSYNSPLHF.

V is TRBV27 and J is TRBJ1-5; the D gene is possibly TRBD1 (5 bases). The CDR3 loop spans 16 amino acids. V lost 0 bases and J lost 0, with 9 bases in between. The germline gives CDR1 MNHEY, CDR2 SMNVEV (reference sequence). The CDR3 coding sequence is TGTGCCAGCAGTTTATCGGGGCCCATTAGCAATCAGCCCCAGCATTTT. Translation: CASSLSGPISNQPQHF.

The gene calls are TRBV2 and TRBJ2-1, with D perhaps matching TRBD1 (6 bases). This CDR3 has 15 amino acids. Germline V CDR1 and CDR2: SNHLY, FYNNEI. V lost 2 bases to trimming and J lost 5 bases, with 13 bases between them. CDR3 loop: CASSEFQGLHNEQFF. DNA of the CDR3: TGTGCCAGCAGTGAATTCCAGGGGCTCCACAATGAGCAGTTCTTC.

CDR3: CASSRGTEETQYF. CDR3 nucleotides: TGCGCCAGCAGCAGAGGGACCGAAGAGACCCAGTACTTC. The genes are TRBV5-1 and TRBJ2-5; the D gene could be TRBD1 or TRBD2 (5 bases each). Per germline, CDR1 SGHRS and CDR2 YFSETQ. Trimming cost V 4 bases and J 3 bases, with 10 bases left between them. CDR3 length: 13 residues. The full variable domain, with the rest looked up from reference TRBV5-1 and TRBJ2-5, is KAGVTQTPRYLIKTRGQQVTLSCSPISGHRSVSWYQQTPGQGLQFLFEYFSETQRNKGNFPGRFSGRQFSNSRSEMNVSTLELGDSALYLCASSRGTEETQYFGPGTRLLVL.

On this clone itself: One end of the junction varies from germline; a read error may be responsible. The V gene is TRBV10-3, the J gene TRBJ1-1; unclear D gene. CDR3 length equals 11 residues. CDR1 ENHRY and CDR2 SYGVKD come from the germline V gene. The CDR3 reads CAISENTGAFF. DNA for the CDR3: TGTGCCATCAGTGAGAACACTGGAGCTTTCTTT.